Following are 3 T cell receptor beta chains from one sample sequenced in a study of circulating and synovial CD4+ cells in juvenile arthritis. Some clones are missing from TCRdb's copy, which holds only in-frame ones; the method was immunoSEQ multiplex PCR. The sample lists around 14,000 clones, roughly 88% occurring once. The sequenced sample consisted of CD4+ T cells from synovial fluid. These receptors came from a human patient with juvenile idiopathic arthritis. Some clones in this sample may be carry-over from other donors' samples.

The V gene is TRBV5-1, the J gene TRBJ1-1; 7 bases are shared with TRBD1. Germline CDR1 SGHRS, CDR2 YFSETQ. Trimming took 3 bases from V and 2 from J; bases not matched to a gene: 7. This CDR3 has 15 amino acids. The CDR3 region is CASSSIQGRNTEAFF. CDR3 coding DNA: TGCGCCAGCAGCTCCATACAGGGGAGAAACACTGAAGCTTTCTTT.

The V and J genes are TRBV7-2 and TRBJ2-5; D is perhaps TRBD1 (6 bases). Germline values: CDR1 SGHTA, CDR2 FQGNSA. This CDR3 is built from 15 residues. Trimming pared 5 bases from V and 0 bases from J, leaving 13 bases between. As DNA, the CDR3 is TGTGCCAGCAGCATTTCGAGGGGGTACCAAGAGACCCAGTACTTC. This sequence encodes CASSISRGYQETQYF.

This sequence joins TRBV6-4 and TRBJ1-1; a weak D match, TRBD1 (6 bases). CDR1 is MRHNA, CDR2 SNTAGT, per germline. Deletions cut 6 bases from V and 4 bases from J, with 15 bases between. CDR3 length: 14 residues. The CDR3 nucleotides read TGTGCCAGCAGCCCCCAGGGGTGGGGCACTGAAGCTTTCTTT. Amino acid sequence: CASSPQGWGTEAFF.